Shown below are 31 T cell receptor beta chains from a single sample sequenced in a study of blood T cells in healthy people across ages. The use of a sample-barcoded 5' primer and a J-beta primer mix characterized a second PCR of about 7 to 12 cycles. Via MiXCR, TCRdb re-called the 5' RACE reads, giving one row per CDR3 protein. The sample carries 550,000 to 800,000 distinct CDR3 sequences, roughly 21% recorded once. Input material: blood. The receptors derive from a man in his sixties or seventies in good health.

This clonotype was observed a few times. V and J are TRBV11-2 and TRBJ2-2; D is possibly TRBD1 or TRBD2 (5 bases each). CDR3 length equals 16 residues. The germline CDR1 and CDR2 sequences are SGHAT and FQNNGV. Between the trimmed V and J ends, which lost 5 bases and 4 bases, there was a span of 17 bases. The CDR3, as DNA: TGTGCCAGCAGCCCGCCGTCGGGGCCGGTCACCGGGGAGCTGTTTTTT. Translating it yields CASSPPSGPVTGELFF. Filled out from reference TRBV11-2 and TRBJ2-2, the complete variable domain reads EAGVAQSPRYKIIEKRQSVAFWCNPISGHATLYWYQQILGQGPKLLIQFQNNGVVDDSQLPKDRFSAERLKGVDSTLKIQPAKLEDSAVYLCASSPPSGPVTGELFFGEGSRLTVL.

This clonotype was recorded a few times. The rearrangement uses TRBV6-5 and TRBJ1-5; D not certain. Trimming stripped 0 bases from V and 9 bases from J, with 6 bases between. The germline CDR1 and CDR2 sequences are MNHEY and SVGAGI. This CDR3 comprises 12 residues. Here the CDR3 reads CASSYSEGPQHF. The CDR3 DNA reads as TGTGCCAGCAGTTACTCTGAAGGGCCCCAGCATTTT.

The chain uses TRBV20-1 and TRBJ2-7; D remains ambiguous. The end of the DNA is better explained by TRBJ2-1, so the J call may be wrong. Germline V gene sequence: CDR1 DFQATT, CDR2 SNEGSKA (reference sequence). This CDR3 has 15 amino acids. CDR3 sequence reads: CSARDPNRAAHEQFF. CDR3 coding DNA: TGCAGTGCTAGAGACCCTAATCGCGCCGCTCATGAGCAGTTCTTC.

This clonotype was observed a handful of times. The chain has TRBV28 and TRBJ1-2, with no clear D. CDR1 MDHEN and CDR2 SYDVKM come from the germline V gene. The ends were cut back, 7 bases at V and 4 bases at J, with 10 bases in the middle. The CDR3 covers 12 residues. CDR3 DNA sequence: TGTGCCAGCACCACAGCCAGCTATGGCTACACCTTC. This translates into CASTTASYGYTF.

This clonotype was recorded a few times. The rearrangement uses TRBV29-1 and TRBJ2-7; TRBD1 might be the D (6 bases). Trimming shortened V by 4 bases and J by 3 bases, and 10 bases separated the two germline ends. Germline CDR1 SQVTM, CDR2 ANQGSEA. The CDR3 is 12 residues long. CDR3 nucleotide sequence: TGCAGCGTTGCGTCAGGGGACTACGAGCAGTACTTC. It translates to CSVASGDYEQYF.

This clonotype appeared a few times. The chain combines TRBV5-1 with TRBJ2-5, with D possibly being TRBD2 (6 bases). Matching the DNA end better, TRBJ2-1 makes the J call doubtful. CDR1 is SGHRS, CDR2 YFSETQ, per germline. The CDR3 consists of 15 residues. CDR3 nucleotide sequence: TGCGCCAGCAGCTTGGGGGCGGGATCCCACAATGAGCAGTTCTTC. Its protein is CASSLGAGSHNEQFF.

This clonotype turned up a few times. The chain uses TRBV6-5 and TRBJ2-7; TRBD1 matches at 10 bases. The germline V gene encodes CDR1 MNHEY and CDR2 SVGAGI. CDR3 length: 14 amino acids. The junction had 7 bases not matched to a gene; V was cut back by 4 bases and J by 7 bases. CDR3 DNA sequence: TGTGCCAGCAGTTTGGGACAGGGGATGAAGGAGCAGTACTTC. Translated, it gives CASSLGQGMKEQYF.

The rearrangement links TRBV20-1 to TRBJ1-1; TRBD1 matches at 7 bases. This CDR3 contains 12 residues. The ends lost 6 bases at V and 6 bases at J; junction bases unmatched: 7. Germline CDR1 and CDR2: DFQATT and SNEGSKA (reference sequence). The CDR3: CSAWQGEAEAFF. The CDR3 coding sequence is TGCAGTGCCTGGCAGGGGGAGGCTGAAGCTTTCTTT.

DNA of the CDR3: TGTGCCTGCAATTACAGGGAGAATCAGCCCCAGCATTTT. Translation gives CACNYRENQPQHF. V is TRBV28 and J is TRBJ1-5; perhaps TRBD1 as D (6 bases). Trimming pared 11 bases from V and 4 bases from J, leaving 15 bases between. Germline V gene sequence: CDR1 MDHEN, CDR2 SYDVKM. This CDR3 comprises 13 residues.

The rearrangement links TRBV10-3 to TRBJ1-1; D gene uncertain. The CDR3 contains 13 residues. Germline V gene sequence: CDR1 ENHRY, CDR2 SYGVKD. Trimming took off 6 bases at V and 4 bases at J, with 12 bases between the two ends. As DNA, the CDR3 is TGTGCCATCAGGTCAGCGCAGAGCACTGAAGCTTTCTTT. It encodes CAIRSAQSTEAFF.

This clonotype was found many times. The genes are TRBV28 and TRBJ2-2; TRBD2 aligns across 7 bases. The V gene end was trimmed by 6 bases and the J gene end by 3 bases; junction bases not matched to a gene: 4. The CDR3 has 14 amino acids. Germline assignment: CDR1 MDHEN and CDR2 SYDVKM. The CDR3 reads CASSASGYTGELFF. The CDR3 DNA sequence: TGTGCCAGCAGCGCTAGCGGTTACACCGGGGAGCTGTTTTTT.

This clonotype appeared a few times. V usage is TRBV3-1 and J usage is TRBJ2-5; D tentatively reads TRBD1 or TRBD2 (6 bases each). Trimming pared 4 bases from V and 11 bases from J, leaving 20 bases between. Germline lookup yields CDR1 LGHDT and CDR2 YNNKEL (reference sequence). There are 14 residues in the CDR3. CDR3 in DNA: TGTGCCAGCAGCCTCCAAGGGGGGCTTGGTGAGCAGTACTTC. It specifies CASSLQGGLGEQYF.

The J gene is TRBJ1-6, the V gene TRBV7-8; 11 nucleotides agree with TRBD1. This CDR3 spans 15 amino acids. The germline V gene has CDR1 SGHVS and CDR2 FQNEAQ. Trimming cost V 4 bases and J 9 bases; bases outside gene matches: 5. The CDR3 loop is CASSSQDRGLSPLHF. CDR3 DNA sequence: TGTGCCAGCAGCTCCCAGGACAGGGGGCTTTCACCCCTCCACTTT.

The table lists this clonotype with a few counts. This sequence joins TRBV18 and TRBJ2-2; D gene uncertain. The CDR3 spans 15 residues. V was pared by 5 bases and J by 1 base, with 11 bases between. Germline V gene sequence: CDR1 KGHSH, CDR2 LQKENI. CDR3 bases: TGTGCCAGCTCAAAAGGATCAGTGAACACCGGGGAGCTGTTTTTT. Encoded protein: CASSKGSVNTGELFF.

The genes are TRBV12-3 or TRBV12-4 and TRBJ1-4, with D possibly TRBD1 on 5 matching bases. The CDR3 contains 18 residues. Trimming removed 1 base from V and 8 bases from J, with 23 bases in between. In nucleotides, the CDR3 is TGTGCCAGCAGTTTAGGGGACCTCCGGCCTTCTCTGAGCGAAAAACTGTTTTTT. This encodes CASSLGDLRPSLSEKLFF.

V gene TRBV3-1 combines with J gene TRBJ2-1; 11 bases fit TRBD2. The CDR3 runs to 18 residues. Germline V lookup: CDR1 LGHDT, CDR2 YNNKEL (reference sequence). J lost 6 bases, V lost 4 bases, and 14 bases had no gene match. CDR3 sequence: CASSPRTLAGGSGNEQFF. CDR3 DNA: TGTGCCAGCAGCCCCCGGACCCTAGCGGGAGGATCTGGCAATGAGCAGTTCTTC.

This clonotype has only a few counts. V gene TRBV6-2 or TRBV6-3 combines with J gene TRBJ2-1, with 9 bases identical to TRBD2. CDR1 and CDR2 from the germline V gene are MNHEY and SVGEGT. The V segment lost 6 bases and the J segment 8 bases; nucleotides outside the gene matches: 8. This CDR3 region has 14 residues. The CDR3 DNA follows: TGTGCCAGCAGAACGGGACTAGCTTTGCATGAGCAGTTCTTC. Encoded protein: CASRTGLALHEQFF.

There are a few counts of this clonotype. The chain employs TRBV5-1 and TRBJ2-2; 7 positions agree with TRBD1. Trimming took 4 bases from V and 6 from J; bases not matched to a gene: 3. CDR1 is SGHRS, CDR2 YFSETQ, per germline. The CDR3 extends over 13 amino acids. The CDR3 sequence: CASSIQGPGELFF. CDR3 DNA: TGCGCCAGCAGCATACAGGGGCCCGGGGAGCTGTTTTTT. Drawing the rest from reference TRBV5-1 and TRBJ2-2, the complete variable domain is KAGVTQTPRYLIKTRGQQVTLSCSPISGHRSVSWYQQTPGQGLQFLFEYFSETQRNKGNFPGRFSGRQFSNSRSEMNVSTLELGDSALYLCASSIQGPGELFFGEGSRLTVL.

This clonotype has a handful of counts. DNA of the CDR3: TGTGCCTCCAGACTAAGTCATGAGACCCAGTACTTC. This codes for CASRLSHETQYF. This chain connects TRBV2 to TRBJ2-1, with D maybe TRBD2 (5 bases). TRBJ2-5 explains the end of the DNA better; the J call may be wrong. The CDR3 runs to 12 residues. Germline V CDR1 and CDR2: SNHLY, FYNNEI.

This clonotype was seen a few times. This chain joins TRBV3-1 and TRBJ2-1; D possibly corresponds to TRBD1 (6 bases). CDR1 and CDR2 from the germline V gene are LGHDT and YNNKEL (reference sequence). Trimming shortened V by 2 bases and J by 9 bases, and 14 bases separated the two germline ends. CDR3 size: 14 residues. CDR3 DNA: TGTGCCAGCAGCCAAACACAGGGCTTTGGTGAGCAGTTCTTC. This encodes CASSQTQGFGEQFF.

The chain uses TRBV19 and TRBJ2-7; D not certain. The CDR3 is 14 amino acids. The V gene's germline CDR1 is LNHDA and CDR2 SQIVND (reference sequence). V was cut by 10 bases and J by 0 bases, with 16 bases left in between. CDR3 loop: CATKLTLGSYEQYF. CDR3 coding DNA: TGTGCCACTAAACTGACGCTCGGCTCCTACGAGCAGTACTTC.

V usage is TRBV18 and J usage is TRBJ2-7, with D perhaps TRBD1 (6 bases). The end of the DNA is better explained by TRBJ2-1, so the J call may be wrong. The length of the CDR3 is 15 residues. Germline values: CDR1 KGHSH, CDR2 LQKENI. CDR3: CASSPNRDIYNEQFF. In nucleotides, the CDR3 is TGTGCCAGCTCACCCAACAGGGACATCTACAATGAGCAGTTCTTC.

There are a few counts of this clonotype. V and J are TRBV12-3 or TRBV12-4 and TRBJ1-3; D is unresolved. This CDR3 has 13 amino acids. V was trimmed by 7 bases and J by 5 bases, leaving 12 bases between them. CDR3 sequence: CASTQMERNTIYF. The CDR3 coding sequence is TGTGCCAGCACCCAAATGGAGAGAAACACCATATATTTT.

This clonotype was observed a few times. The junction does not match germline at one end; this may be a read error. The DNA of the CDR3 is TGCAGCGTTGAACCCGGCTACCAAGGGACCCAGTACTTC. Encoded protein: CSVEPGYQGTQYF. The chain employs TRBV29-1 and TRBJ2-5; no reliable D call. The CDR3 covers 13 residues. Germline V gives CDR1 SQVTM, CDR2 ANQGSEA.

This clonotype has a handful of counts. The V and J genes are TRBV7-3 and TRBJ2-3; D is ambiguous. CDR1 SGHTA and CDR2 FQGTGA come from the germline V gene. This CDR3 comprises 14 residues. V was shortened by 5 bases and J by 3 bases, with 12 bases between the two germline ends. CDR3 residues: CASSTLGKTDTQYF. The CDR3 DNA follows: TGTGCCAGCAGCACGCTAGGGAAGACAGATACGCAGTATTTT.

J is TRBJ2-5 and V is TRBV2; TRBD2 is a possible D gene (5 bases). Trimming left V 7 bases short and J 2 bases short, with 11 bases between. The germline gives CDR1 SNHLY, CDR2 FYNNEI. The CDR3 spans 13 residues. In nucleotides, the CDR3 is TGTGCCAGCAAGGACGGGGTACAAGAGACCCAGTACTTC. It translates to CASKDGVQETQYF.

The V gene is TRBV10-3, the J gene TRBJ2-5, with TRBD1 identical over 7 bases. The V gene's germline CDR1 is ENHRY and CDR2 SYGVKD. J gave up 5 bases and V 0 bases, and 6 bases lay outside the gene matches. CDR3 length: 15 amino acids. The CDR3 here is CAISESGQRVETQYF. The CDR3 DNA sequence: TGTGCCATCAGTGAGTCGGGACAGAGGGTTGAGACCCAGTACTTC.

The chain employs TRBV6-2 or TRBV6-3 and TRBJ2-5; no clear D gene. The tail of the sequence fits TRBJ2-1 better, so the J call may be wrong. CDR1 is MNHEY, CDR2 SVGEGT, per germline. CDR3 length: 15 residues. The CDR3 protein is CASSYPGPPPREQFF. CDR3 bases: TGTGCCAGCAGTTACCCGGGCCCGCCCCCGAGAGAGCAGTTCTTC.

This clonotype was observed a handful of times. A junction end diverges from the germline sequence, so it may reflect a read error. CDR3 region: CASGLATGEYNERFF. CDR3 nucleotide sequence: TGTGCTAGTGGTTTGGCGACGGGCGAGTACAATGAGCGGTTCTTC. This rearrangement joins TRBV12-5 to TRBJ2-5, with D possibly matching TRBD2 (5 bases). Germline V CDR1 and CDR2: LGHNT, FRNRAP. The CDR3 is 15 amino acids. Full variable domain (rest looked up from reference TRBV12-5 and TRBJ2-5): DARVTQTPRHKVTEMGQEVTMRCQPILGHNTVFWYRQTMMQGLELLAYFRNRAPLDDSGMPKDRFSAEMPDATLATLKIQPSEPRDSAVYFCASGLATGEYNERFFGPGTRLLVL.

This clonotype was detected only a few times. The chain recombines TRBV7-2 with TRBJ2-7, with a weak D call TRBD2 (6 bases). The CDR3 spans 15 residues. In germline, CDR1 is SGHTA, CDR2 FQGNSA. Trimming stripped 0 bases from V and 0 bases from J, with 9 bases between. For the CDR3, the DNA is TGTGCCAGCAGCTTAGCGAGACTAGACTCCTACGAGCAGTACTTC. This translates into CASSLARLDSYEQYF.

This clonotype was seen many times. This rearrangement joins TRBV12-3 or TRBV12-4 to TRBJ2-2, with 8 bases identical to TRBD1. The V segment lost 4 bases and the J segment 6 bases; nucleotides outside the gene matches: 7. The CDR3 has 15 residues. CDR3 nucleotide sequence: TGTGCCAGCAGTTCGGCAGGGGGCGTCCCCGGGGAGCTGTTTTTT. It yields the protein CASSSAGGVPGELFF.